The following is a TCR beta chain sequence with its context. These data belong to a study of OX40 agonist ivuxolimab in advanced cancers. V lost 1 base to trimming and J lost 4 bases; unmatched junction nucleotides: 2. Germline lookup yields CDR1 ENHRY and CDR2 SYGVKD. This CDR3 has 15 residues. Profiled with immunoSEQ multiplex PCR; TCRdb holds only in-frame clones, not every one. This sample has approximately 44,000 clones; approximately 82% occur once, and the top ten carry 2% to 3%. Material: CD4+ or CD8+ T cells sorted from blood, obtained in a trial of the OX40 agonist ivuxolimab. The chain carries TRBV10-3 and TRBJ2-3; 10 bases are a match to TRBD2. This receptor was obtained from an adult with an advanced solid tumor such as melanoma, head and neck, liver or kidney cancer. CDR3 residues: CAISEWTSGSDTQYF. The CDR3 DNA sequence: TGTGCCATCAGTGAGTGGACTAGCGGATCAGATACGCAGTATTTT.